The 12 T cell receptor beta chains presented below share a single source sample, sequenced in a study of T cell repertoires in cytomegalovirus infection. TCRdb fed the reads into MiXCR, producing one record per CDR3 protein. The sample lists fewer than 200,000 distinct CDR3 sequences, about 21% occurring once. The sequenced sample consisted of PBMCs. Receptors were obtained from a human donor in good health (CMV status not recorded). Some clones in this sample may be carry-over from other donors' samples.

This clonotype has ten or more counts. This chain links TRBV28 with TRBJ2-1; TRBD2 matches 7 bases. In germline, CDR1 is MDHEN, CDR2 SYDVKM. This CDR3 has 14 amino acids. The junction had 10 bases not matched to a gene; V was cut back by 7 bases and J by 7 bases. The CDR3 bases are TGTGCCAGCACCCCCACTCGGCGGGAGAATGAGCAGTTCTTC. Amino acids: CASTPTRRENEQFF.

This chain links TRBV3-1 with TRBJ2-5, with 8 bases lining up with TRBD2. This CDR3 has 15 amino acids. V lost 2 bases, J lost 3 bases, and 5 bases stayed unmatched. Germline V gene data show CDR1 as LGHDT and CDR2 as YNNKEL (reference sequence). CDR3 amino acids: CASSQQSGSEETQYF. The CDR3 DNA follows: TGTGCCAGCAGCCAACAAAGCGGGAGCGAAGAGACCCAGTACTTC.

In this sample, this clonotype turned up many times. The chain employs TRBV7-2 and TRBJ2-1; TRBD2 agrees at 7 bases. V was pared by 5 bases and J by 8 bases, with 6 bases of the junction left unmatched. The CDR3 extends over 13 amino acids. CDR1 is SGHTA, CDR2 FQGNSA, per germline. CDR3 region: CASSTWTSYEQFF. CDR3 DNA: TGTGCCAGCAGCACCTGGACTAGTTATGAGCAGTTCTTC.

There are a few counts of this clonotype. The chain joins TRBV4-1 to TRBJ1-5, with D possibly matching TRBD1 (5 bases). V was trimmed by 0 bases and J by 11 bases, leaving 23 bases between them. The CDR3 totals 17 residues. Looked up from germline, CDR1 is MGHRA and CDR2 is YSYEKL. The CDR3 nucleotides read TGCGCCAGCAGCCAAGATGGAAGCGGGCGGGGGGGTAGGACCCAGCATTTT. Protein product: CASSQDGSGRGGRTQHF.

The sample holds many counts of this clonotype. The chain combines TRBV25-1 with TRBJ1-2; no clear D. This CDR3 has 15 amino acids. Trimming shortened V by 0 bases and J by 4 bases, and 12 bases separated the two germline ends. CDR1 is MGHDK, CDR2 SYGVNS, per germline. CDR3 nucleotides: TGTGCCAGCAGTGAATACGTAGGGAAGGGCTATGGCTACACCTTC. It is translated as CASSEYVGKGYGYTF.

Ten or more counts support this clonotype. CDR3 region: CASSQDPLAGVGNEQFF. The CDR3 coding sequence is TGCGCCAGCAGCCAAGACCCGCTAGCGGGAGTTGGGAATGAGCAGTTCTTC. V usage is TRBV4-1 and J usage is TRBJ2-1; TRBD2 agrees at 10 bases. The germline V gene has CDR1 MGHRA and CDR2 YSYEKL. The J segment lost 7 bases and the V segment lost 0 bases, leaving 9 bases of the junction unmatched. The CDR3 runs to 17 residues.

In its sample, this clonotype was seen a few times. This chain uses TRBV7-9 with TRBJ2-5; D may be TRBD1 (6 bases). The germline V gene encodes CDR1 SEHNR and CDR2 FQNEAQ (reference sequence). Trimming removed 6 bases at V and 2 bases at J, with 13 bases between. This CDR3 contains 14 residues. CDR3 coding DNA: TGTGCCAGCAGACCGGACAGAACACAAGAGACCCAGTACTTC. Translation gives CASRPDRTQETQYF. Complete variable domain (other parts from reference TRBV7-9 and TRBJ2-5): DTGVSQNPRHKITKRGQNVTFRCDPISEHNRLYWYRQTLGQGPEFLTYFQNEAQLEKSRLLSDRFSAERPKGSFSTLEIQRTEQGDSAMYLCASRPDRTQETQYFGPGTRLLVL.

This clonotype has a count of ten or more. This chain links TRBV29-1 with TRBJ2-1; the D is unclear. The length of the CDR3 is 15 residues. From germline, CDR1 is SQVTM and CDR2 ANQGSEA. The V end was cut by 0 bases, the J end by 3 bases, with 12 bases between. The CDR3 region is CSVEDPERDYNEQFF. CDR3 DNA sequence: TGCAGCGTTGAAGATCCGGAAAGGGACTACAATGAGCAGTTCTTC.

This clonotype turned up a few times. This chain joins TRBV29-1 and TRBJ2-3; 11 bases map to TRBD2. The CDR3 has 14 amino acids. Germline V gene sequence: CDR1 SQVTM, CDR2 ANQGSEA. With 4 bases clipped from V and 1 base from J, the junction kept 1 base outside the gene matches. CDR3 amino acids: CSVGTSGRTDTQYF. CDR3 sequence (DNA): TGCAGCGTTGGGACTAGCGGGCGCACAGATACGCAGTATTTT.

This chain joins TRBV19 and TRBJ1-2, with D maybe TRBD1 (6 bases). Trimming took 2 bases from V and 5 from J, leaving 18 bases between them. Germline values: CDR1 LNHDA, CDR2 SQIVND (reference sequence). The length of the CDR3 is 16 residues. Here the CDR3 DNA reads TGTGCCAGTAGTATAATCAGGACAGCGTACCCTTATGGCTACACCTTC. Translation gives CASSIIRTAYPYGYTF.

The table lists this clonotype with many counts. The chain is built from TRBV6-1 and TRBJ1-3, with D perhaps TRBD1 (5 bases). Germline assignment: CDR1 MNHNS and CDR2 SASEGT. There are 14 residues in the CDR3. V was trimmed by 6 bases and J by 0 bases, leaving 9 bases between them. CDR3 sequence: CASRATGSGNTIYF. As DNA, the CDR3 is TGTGCCAGCAGGGCCACAGGCTCTGGAAACACCATATATTTT.

In this sample, this clonotype turned up many times. The chain recombines TRBV7-8 with TRBJ1-5, with D perhaps matching TRBD1 (5 bases). This CDR3 region has 18 residues. V was cut by 5 bases and J by 0 bases, with 20 bases left in between. Germline V lookup: CDR1 SGHVS, CDR2 FQNEAQ. CDR3 coding DNA: TGTGCCAGCAGCCCCCTTTCGGGGGGAGACACTAGCAATCAGCCCCAGCATTTT. Translating it yields CASSPLSGGDTSNQPQHF.